This T cell receptor (beta chain) was sequenced for a study of regulatory T cells in long-lasting Graves disease. Study background: Graves' patients with a new diagnosis had received antithyroid drugs under 3 months.

Time point indicated: newly diagnosed GD, antithyroid drugs for less than 3 months. Generation of the TCR library employed RNA extracted from PBMCs. This clonotype was seen many times. Library construction for TCR beta used iRepertoire HTBI primers and Arm-PCR of CDR3 regions. TCRdb analysed the multiplex PCR reads with MiXCR anew, one entry per CDR3 protein. Altogether approximately 350,000 distinct CDR3 sequences are present, under 20% being singletons, with the ten largest covering around 20%. Trimming cost V 5 bases and J 0 bases, with 15 bases left between them. The CDR3 covers 16 residues. Germline-derived CDR1 and CDR2 are SEHNR and FQNEAQ (reference sequence). This sample was shared with a second study, whose subject was T cells in Graves' hyperthyroidism and ophthalmopathy. That source adds: The TCR CDR3 was amplified in a first-round RT-PCR using the HTBI primer set.

This chain uses TRBV7-9 with TRBJ2-3; a weak D match, TRBD2 (5 bases). This receptor was identified in a woman between 18 and 30 years old with Graves disease. The sample here was peripheral blood mononuclear cells (PBMCs), taken at new diagnosis, from a patient treated with antithyroid drugs. In DNA form, the CDR3 reads TGTGCCAGCAGCCGACGGGGTGACACTAGCACAGATACGCAGTATTTT. It specifies CASSRRGDTSTDTQYF.